This T cell receptor (beta chain) was recovered during a study of long-term antiretroviral therapy in people with HIV. General observations from the study: Repertoires looked antigen-experienced, with only a slight naive shift after ART.

Judged by abundance, this clone is medium-sized. What it binds is not known. This was the immunoSEQ v3.0 assay at survey level. This table comes from immunoSEQ multiplex PCR, and its TCRdb copy is limited to in-frame clones, with some not included. The repertoire holds over 30,000 clones, with roughly 80% as singletons. The CDR3 is 11 residues long. The V gene's germline CDR1 is SGHKS and CDR2 YYEKEE (reference sequence). Trimming took off 6 bases at V and 7 bases at J, with 10 bases between the two ends. Post-ART PBMC samples numbered at least two per donor, and pre-ART ones at least one. Before DNA extraction, roughly 0.95-10 million cryopreserved PBMC were held in the samples.

The rearrangement links TRBV5-5 to TRBJ1-1; D gene ambiguous. Sequences were derived from unsorted PBMCs, sampled 2 years after starting antiretroviral therapy. The receptor was derived from a woman in her fifties or sixties with HIV. The CDR3: CASTSGNEAFF. In DNA, the CDR3 is TGTGCCAGCACCTCTGGAAATGAAGCTTTCTTT.